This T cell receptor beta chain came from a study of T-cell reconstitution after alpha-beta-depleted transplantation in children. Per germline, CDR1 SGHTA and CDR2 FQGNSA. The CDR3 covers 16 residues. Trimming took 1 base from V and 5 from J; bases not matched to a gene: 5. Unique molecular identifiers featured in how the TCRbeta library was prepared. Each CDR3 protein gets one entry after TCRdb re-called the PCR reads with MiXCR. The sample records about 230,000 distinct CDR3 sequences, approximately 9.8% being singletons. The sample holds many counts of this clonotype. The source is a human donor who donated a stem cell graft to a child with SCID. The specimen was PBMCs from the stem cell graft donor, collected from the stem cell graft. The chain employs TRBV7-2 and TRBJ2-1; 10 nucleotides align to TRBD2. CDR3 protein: CASSLGASGGHNEQFF. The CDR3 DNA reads TGTGCCAGCAGCTTAGGTGCTAGCGGGGGCCACAATGAGCAGTTCTTC.